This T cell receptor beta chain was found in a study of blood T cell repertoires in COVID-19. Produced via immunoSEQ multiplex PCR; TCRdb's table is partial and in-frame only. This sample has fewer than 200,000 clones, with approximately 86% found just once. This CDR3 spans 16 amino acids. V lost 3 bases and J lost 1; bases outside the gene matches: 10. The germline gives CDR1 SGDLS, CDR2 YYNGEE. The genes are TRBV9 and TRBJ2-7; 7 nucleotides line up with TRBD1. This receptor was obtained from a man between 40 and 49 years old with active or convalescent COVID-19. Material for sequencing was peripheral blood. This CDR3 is CASSADRVLVSYEQYF. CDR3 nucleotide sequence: TGTGCCAGCAGCGCTGACAGGGTGCTGGTGTCCTACGAGCAGTACTTC.